What follows describes a single TCR beta chain. This clonotype was counted many times. What antigen it recognizes has not been identified. Base qualities are not recorded, but no much larger clone differs from it by a single base. As encoded in the germline V gene, CDR1 is SGHDT while CDR2 is YYEEEE. There are 13 amino acids in the CDR3, from cysteine to phenylalanine inclusive. The DNA shown is the 39-base CDR3, in frame from base 1. The V and J ends are trimmed by 1 base and 7 bases, leaving 11 bases between them. This specimen belongs to a study of T cells in Graves' hyperthyroidism and ophthalmopathy (dated by TCRdb to between 2019 and 2020). Regarding the research as a whole: To identify distinguishing TCR V-J signatures, a discovery cohort of around 100 patients was used, comprising under 45 with Graves' ophthalmopathy and 55 to 65 with stable Graves' hyperthyroidism. Prospective prediction of ophthalmopathy was tested in an independent validation cohort consisting of some 20 hyperthyroidism patients and some 17 patients who later progressed to ophthalmopathy. The approximately 90 discovery patients were divided at random into training and test sets in a 7:3 ratio. Thyroid tissue and blood T-cell repertoires from roughly six Graves' hyperthyroidism patients were also compared in the study. After blood sampling, hyperthyroidism patients were treated with methimazole at a starting dose of 30 mg daily, and ophthalmopathy patients were treated with high-dose intravenous methylprednisolone. The paper describes TCR Vbeta CDR3 sequencing of about 140 peripheral blood samples, made up of some 42 ophthalmopathy patients, 70 to 80 hyperthyroidism patients and about 17 progressor patients.

Amplification of TCR beta CDR3 regions was carried out from RNA transcripts. The first round of RT-PCR for the TCR CDR3 was performed with the HTBI primer set and the Qiagen OneStep RT-PCR kit. Libraries were constructed in a second round of multiplex PCR, after which size selection and purification were carried out. Paired-end sequencing of the libraries was performed with 100 bp reads on an Illumina HiSeq2000. The paper's processing steps were these. SOAPnuke was used to process the raw data, throwing out any read that contained adapters or uncalled bases, had a mean Phred below 15, or lacked an exact constant-primer or identifier match. COPE v1.2.5 was used to merge the high-quality paired reads, and each unique nucleotide sequence was defined as a clonotype. MiTCR v1.1 was used to align clonotypes to the IMGT TRBV, TRBD and TRBJ reference segments. The analysis was restricted to V-J combinations with a frequency above 0.0001, which together covered 99.2% of the repertoires. The TCS score was defined as F50 (clonal expansion) divided by E x V (chaos), with BLOSUM62-based TCRdist calculated between CDR3 peptides within each V-J. Welch's t-statistics and random forest reduced 500 to 550 V-J features to roughly 13, which were used in a naive Bayes classifier (R e1071). Thyroid-blood repertoire similarity was quantified with the Morisita-Horn index. The public reads were reprocessed in TCRdb via fastp at Q25 and MiXCR, keeping in-frame beta chains. One record per CDR3 amino acid sequence lists the most common genes and DNA. TCRdb, not the original authors, processed these V and J calls. The sample table lists 45,000 to 55,000 distinct CDR3 sequences, roughly half of them with a count of one. The ten largest clones add up to 34% of the sample.

A patient counted as having stable Graves' hyperthyroidism if no progression to ophthalmopathy occurred over 18 months of follow-up. The hyperthyroidism patients were between 18 and 65 years old and newly diagnosed, with a disease duration of less than 2 months. The study excluded patients with uncontrolled infections, other autoimmune diseases, pregnancy or lactation. Diagnoses were based on clinical symptoms, serum thyroxine and TRAb, thyroid ultrasound and orbital computed tomography. Trizol reagent was used to extract total RNA, and RNA quality was then checked on an Agilent 2100 Bioanalyzer. The paper as a whole reports these results and caveats: No statistical method was used to set the sample size in advance, and investigators knew the group allocation. A model built on a 13 V-J signature distinguished ophthalmopathy from stable hyperthyroidism, reaching 85% to 90% sensitivity and 81.08% specificity in cross-validation and 80%/75% in testing. Most expanded thyroid clonotypes (frequency above 0.001) were also detected in blood, suggesting blood repertoires may reflect thyroid immune responses. In validation, the model predicted progression to ophthalmopathy a median of 6.5 months before onset, with roughly 71% sensitivity and about 72% specificity.

The sequence was collected from a man aged 18-30 years with Graves' hyperthyroidism. Sequenced input: peripheral blood or thyroid tissue (not recorded which). Recombination connected TRBV5-6 to TRBJ1-1, with the D gene uncertain. CDR3 sequence: CASSLFQSGEAFF. The nucleotide sequence is given as TGTGCCAGCAGCTTGTTTCAGTCGGGTGAAGCTTTCTTT.